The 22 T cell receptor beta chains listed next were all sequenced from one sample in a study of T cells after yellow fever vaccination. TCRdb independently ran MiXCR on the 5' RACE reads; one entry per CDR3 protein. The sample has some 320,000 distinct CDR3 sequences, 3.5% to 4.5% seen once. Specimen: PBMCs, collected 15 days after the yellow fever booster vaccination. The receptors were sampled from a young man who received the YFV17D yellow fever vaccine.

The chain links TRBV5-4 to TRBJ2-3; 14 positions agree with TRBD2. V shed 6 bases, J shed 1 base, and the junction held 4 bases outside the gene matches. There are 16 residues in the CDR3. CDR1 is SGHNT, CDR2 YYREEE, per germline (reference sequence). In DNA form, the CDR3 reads TGTGCCAGCACCGGACTAGCGGGGGGACGCACAGATACGCAGTATTTT. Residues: CASTGLAGGRTDTQYF.

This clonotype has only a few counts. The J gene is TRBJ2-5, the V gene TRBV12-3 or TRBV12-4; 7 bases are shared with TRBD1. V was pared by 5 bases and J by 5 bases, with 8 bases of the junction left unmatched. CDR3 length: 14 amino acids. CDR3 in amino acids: CASSLQQGMETQYF. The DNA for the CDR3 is TGTGCCAGCAGTCTACAACAGGGGATGGAGACCCAGTACTTC.

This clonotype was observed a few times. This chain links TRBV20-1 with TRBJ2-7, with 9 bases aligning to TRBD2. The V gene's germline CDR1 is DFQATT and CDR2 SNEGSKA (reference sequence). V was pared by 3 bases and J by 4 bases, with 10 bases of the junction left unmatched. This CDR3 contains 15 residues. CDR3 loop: CSARHYLAGDYEQYF. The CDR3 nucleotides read TGCAGTGCTAGGCACTATTTAGCGGGAGATTACGAGCAGTACTTC.

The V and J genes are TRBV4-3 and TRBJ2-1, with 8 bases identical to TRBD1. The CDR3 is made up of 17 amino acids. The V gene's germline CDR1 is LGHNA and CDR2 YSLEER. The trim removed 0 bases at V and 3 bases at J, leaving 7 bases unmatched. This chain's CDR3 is CASSQEITGGYYNEQFF. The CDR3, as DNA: TGCGCCAGCAGCCAAGAAATCACAGGGGGGTACTACAATGAGCAGTTCTTC.

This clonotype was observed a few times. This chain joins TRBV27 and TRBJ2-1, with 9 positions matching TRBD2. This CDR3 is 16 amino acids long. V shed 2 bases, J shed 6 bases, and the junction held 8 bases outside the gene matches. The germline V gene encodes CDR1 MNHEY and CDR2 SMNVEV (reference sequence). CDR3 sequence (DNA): TGTGCCAGCAGTTTACCGTTTGCGGGGGGGATCAATGAGCAGTTCTTC. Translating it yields CASSLPFAGGINEQFF.

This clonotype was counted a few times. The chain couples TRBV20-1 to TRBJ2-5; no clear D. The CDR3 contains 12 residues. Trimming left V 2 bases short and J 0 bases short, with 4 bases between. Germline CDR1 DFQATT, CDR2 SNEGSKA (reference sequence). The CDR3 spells CSARSDQETQYF. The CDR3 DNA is TGCAGTGCTAGATCCGACCAAGAGACCCAGTACTTC.

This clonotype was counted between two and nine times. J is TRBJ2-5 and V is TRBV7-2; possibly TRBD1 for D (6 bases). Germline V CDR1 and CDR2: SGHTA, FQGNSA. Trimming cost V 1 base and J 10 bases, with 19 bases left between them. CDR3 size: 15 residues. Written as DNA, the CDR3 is TGTGCCAGCAGCTTAGGGGTGGGTCAAGTAGGGGGCCAGTACTTC. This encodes CASSLGVGQVGGQYF. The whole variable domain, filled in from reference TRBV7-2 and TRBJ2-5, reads GAGVSQSPSNKVTEKGKDVELRCDPISGHTALYWYRQSLGQGLEFLIYFQGNSAPDKSGLPSDRFSAERTGGSVSTLTIQRTQQEDSAVYLCASSLGVGQVGGQYFGPGTRLLVL.

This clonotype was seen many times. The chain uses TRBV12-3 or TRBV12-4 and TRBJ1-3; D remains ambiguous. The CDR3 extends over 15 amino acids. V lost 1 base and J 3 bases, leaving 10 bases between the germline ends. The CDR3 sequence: CASSLGGEVGNTIYF. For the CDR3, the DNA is TGTGCCAGCAGTTTAGGCGGGGAAGTTGGAAACACCATATATTTT.

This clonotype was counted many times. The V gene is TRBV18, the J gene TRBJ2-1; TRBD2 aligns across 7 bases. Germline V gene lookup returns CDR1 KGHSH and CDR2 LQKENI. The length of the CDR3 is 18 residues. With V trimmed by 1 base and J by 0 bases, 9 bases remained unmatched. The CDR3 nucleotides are TGTGCCAGCTCACCACAGGCGGGGGATACGAGCTCCTACAATGAGCAGTTCTTC. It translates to CASSPQAGDTSSYNEQFF.

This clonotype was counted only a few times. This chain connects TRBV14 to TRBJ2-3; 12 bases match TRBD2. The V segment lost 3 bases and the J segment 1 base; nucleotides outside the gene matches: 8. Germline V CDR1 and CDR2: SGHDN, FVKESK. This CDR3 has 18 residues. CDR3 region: CASSQIWTSGAGTDTQYF. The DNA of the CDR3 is TGTGCCAGCAGCCAGATCTGGACTAGCGGGGCGGGCACAGATACGCAGTATTTT.

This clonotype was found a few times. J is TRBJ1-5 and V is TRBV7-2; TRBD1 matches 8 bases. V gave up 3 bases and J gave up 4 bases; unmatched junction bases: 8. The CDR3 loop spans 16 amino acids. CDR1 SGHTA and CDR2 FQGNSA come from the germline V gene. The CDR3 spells CASSLNRGQVNQPQHF. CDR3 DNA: TGTGCCAGCAGCTTGAACCGGGGACAGGTGAATCAGCCCCAGCATTTT.

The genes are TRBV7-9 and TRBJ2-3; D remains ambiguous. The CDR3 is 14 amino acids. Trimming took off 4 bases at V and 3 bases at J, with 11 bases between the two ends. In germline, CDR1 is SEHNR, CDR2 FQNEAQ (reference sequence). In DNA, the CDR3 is TGTGCCAGCAGCTCCCCCTTACTAACAGATACGCAGTATTTT. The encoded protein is CASSSPLLTDTQYF. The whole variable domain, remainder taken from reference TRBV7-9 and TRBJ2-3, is DTGVSQNPRHKITKRGQNVTFRCDPISEHNRLYWYRQTLGQGPEFLTYFQNEAQLEKSRLLSDRFSAERPKGSFSTLEIQRTEQGDSAMYLCASSSPLLTDTQYFGPGTRLTVL.

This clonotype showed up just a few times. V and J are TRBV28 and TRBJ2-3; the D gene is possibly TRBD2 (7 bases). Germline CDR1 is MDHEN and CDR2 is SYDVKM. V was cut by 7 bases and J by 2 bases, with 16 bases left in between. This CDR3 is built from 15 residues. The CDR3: CASTLGGALTDTQYF. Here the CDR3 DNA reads TGTGCCAGCACTCTAGGGGGGGCCCTCACAGATACGCAGTATTTT.

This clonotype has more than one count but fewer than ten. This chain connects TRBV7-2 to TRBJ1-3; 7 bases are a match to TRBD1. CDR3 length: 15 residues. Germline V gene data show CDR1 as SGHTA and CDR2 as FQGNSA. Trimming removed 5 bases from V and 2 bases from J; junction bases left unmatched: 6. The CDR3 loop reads CASSPQGIPGNTIYF. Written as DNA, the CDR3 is TGTGCCAGCAGCCCACAGGGGATCCCTGGAAACACCATATATTTT.

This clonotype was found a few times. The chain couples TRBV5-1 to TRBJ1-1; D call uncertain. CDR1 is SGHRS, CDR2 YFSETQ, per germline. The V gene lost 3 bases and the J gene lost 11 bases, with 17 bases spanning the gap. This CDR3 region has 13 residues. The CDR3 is CASSSGFPGMAFF. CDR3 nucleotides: TGCGCCAGCAGCTCTGGCTTCCCCGGCATGGCTTTCTTT.

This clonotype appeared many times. The CDR3 nucleotides read TGTGCCATCAGTACCCCACTAGCGGGGTCCTACAATGAGCAGTTCTTC. The encoded protein is CAISTPLAGSYNEQFF. The V and J genes are TRBV10-3 and TRBJ2-1; 10 positions agree with TRBD2. Germline V CDR1 and CDR2: ENHRY, SYGVKD. With 5 bases clipped from V and 1 base from J, the junction kept 5 bases outside the gene matches. This CDR3 is 16 amino acids long.

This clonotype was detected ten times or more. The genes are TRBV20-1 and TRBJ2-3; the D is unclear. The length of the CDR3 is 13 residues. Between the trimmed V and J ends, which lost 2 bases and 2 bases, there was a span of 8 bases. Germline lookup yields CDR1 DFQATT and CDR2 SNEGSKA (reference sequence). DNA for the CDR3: TGCAGTGCTAGACCCCAAAACACAGATACGCAGTATTTT. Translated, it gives CSARPQNTDTQYF.

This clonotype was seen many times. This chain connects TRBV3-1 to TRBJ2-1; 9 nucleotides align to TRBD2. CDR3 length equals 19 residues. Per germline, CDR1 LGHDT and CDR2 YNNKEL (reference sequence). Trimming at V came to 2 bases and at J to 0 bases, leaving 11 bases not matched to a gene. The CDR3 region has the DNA TGTGCCAGCAGCCAACCTACTCATCTAGCGGGGAGCTCCTACAATGAGCAGTTCTTC. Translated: CASSQPTHLAGSSYNEQFF.

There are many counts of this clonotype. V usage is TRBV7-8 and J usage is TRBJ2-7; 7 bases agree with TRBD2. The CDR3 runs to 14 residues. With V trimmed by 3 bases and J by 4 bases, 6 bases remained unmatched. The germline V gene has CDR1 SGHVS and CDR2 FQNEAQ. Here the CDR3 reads CASSFGGSFYEQYV. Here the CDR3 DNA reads TGTGCCAGCAGCTTCGGGGGGTCGTTTTACGAGCAGTACGTC.

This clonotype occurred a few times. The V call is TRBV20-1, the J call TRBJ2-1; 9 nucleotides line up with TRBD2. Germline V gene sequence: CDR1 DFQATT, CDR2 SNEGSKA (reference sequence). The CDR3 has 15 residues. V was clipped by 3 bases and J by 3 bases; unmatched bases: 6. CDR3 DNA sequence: TGCAGTGCTAGGAGCCTAGCGGGGATCTACAATGAGCAGTTCTTC. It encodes CSARSLAGIYNEQFF.

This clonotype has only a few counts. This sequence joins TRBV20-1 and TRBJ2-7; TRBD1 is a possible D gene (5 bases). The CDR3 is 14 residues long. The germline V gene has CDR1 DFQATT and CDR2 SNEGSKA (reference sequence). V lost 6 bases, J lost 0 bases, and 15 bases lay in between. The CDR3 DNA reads TGCAGTGCCCTCGCGACAGTAAGCTCCTACGAGCAGTACGTC. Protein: CSALATVSSYEQYV.

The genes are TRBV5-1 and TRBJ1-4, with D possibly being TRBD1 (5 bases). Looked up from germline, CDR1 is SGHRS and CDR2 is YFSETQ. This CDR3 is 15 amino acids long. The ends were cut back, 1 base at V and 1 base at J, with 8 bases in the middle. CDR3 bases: TGCGCCAGCAGCTTGCCTAGGGGAACTAATGAAAAACTGTTTTTT. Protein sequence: CASSLPRGTNEKLFF.